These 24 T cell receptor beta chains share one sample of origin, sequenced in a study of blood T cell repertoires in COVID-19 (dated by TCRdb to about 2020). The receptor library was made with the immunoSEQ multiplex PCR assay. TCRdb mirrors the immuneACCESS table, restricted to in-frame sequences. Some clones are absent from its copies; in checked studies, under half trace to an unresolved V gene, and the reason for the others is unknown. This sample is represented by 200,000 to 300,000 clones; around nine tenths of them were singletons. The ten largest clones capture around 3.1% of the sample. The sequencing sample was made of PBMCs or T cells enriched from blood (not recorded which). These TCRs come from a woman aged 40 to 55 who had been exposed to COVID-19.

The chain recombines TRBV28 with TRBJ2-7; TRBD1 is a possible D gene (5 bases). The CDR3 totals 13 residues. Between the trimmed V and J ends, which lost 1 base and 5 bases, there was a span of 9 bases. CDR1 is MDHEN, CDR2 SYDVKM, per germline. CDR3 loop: CASSLSGSHEQYV. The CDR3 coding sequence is TGTGCCAGCAGTTTATCAGGGTCCCACGAGCAGTACGTC.

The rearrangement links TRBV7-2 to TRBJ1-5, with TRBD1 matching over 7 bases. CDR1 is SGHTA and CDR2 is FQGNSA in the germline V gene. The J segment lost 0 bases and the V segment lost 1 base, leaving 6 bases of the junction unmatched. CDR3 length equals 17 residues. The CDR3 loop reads CASSLDRGKYSNQPQHF. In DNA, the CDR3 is TGTGCCAGCAGCTTAGACAGGGGAAAATATAGCAATCAGCCCCAGCATTTT.

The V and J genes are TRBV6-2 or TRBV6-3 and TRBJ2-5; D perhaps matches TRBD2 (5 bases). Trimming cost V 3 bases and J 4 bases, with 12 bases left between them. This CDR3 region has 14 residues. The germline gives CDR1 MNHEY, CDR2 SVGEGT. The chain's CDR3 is CASSYSRVGETQYF. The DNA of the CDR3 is TGTGCCAGCAGTTATTCGAGGGTAGGAGAGACCCAGTACTTC.

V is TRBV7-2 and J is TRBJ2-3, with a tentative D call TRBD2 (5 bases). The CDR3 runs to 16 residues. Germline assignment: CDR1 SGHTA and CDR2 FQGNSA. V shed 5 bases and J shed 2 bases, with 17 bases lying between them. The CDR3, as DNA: TGTGCCAGCAGCCCCCAACGGATGAGGGCCACAGATACGCAGTATTTT. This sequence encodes CASSPQRMRATDTQYF. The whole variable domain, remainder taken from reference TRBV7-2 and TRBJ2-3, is GAGVSQSPSNKVTEKGKDVELRCDPISGHTALYWYRQSLGQGLEFLIYFQGNSAPDKSGLPSDRFSAERTGGSVSTLTIQRTQQEDSAVYLCASSPQRMRATDTQYFGPGTRLTVL.

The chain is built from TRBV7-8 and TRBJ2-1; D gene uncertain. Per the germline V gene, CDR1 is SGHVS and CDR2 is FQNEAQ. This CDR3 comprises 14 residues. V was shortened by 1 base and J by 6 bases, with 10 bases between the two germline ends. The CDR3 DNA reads TGTGCCAGCAGCTTAGGTTCAAGAGCCAATGAGCAGTTCTTC. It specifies CASSLGSRANEQFF.

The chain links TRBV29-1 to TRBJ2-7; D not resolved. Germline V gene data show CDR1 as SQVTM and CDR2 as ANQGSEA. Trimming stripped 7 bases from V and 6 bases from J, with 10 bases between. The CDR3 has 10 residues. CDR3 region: CSAIESEQYF. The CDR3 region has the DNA TGCAGCGCCATCGAGAGCGAGCAGTACTTC.

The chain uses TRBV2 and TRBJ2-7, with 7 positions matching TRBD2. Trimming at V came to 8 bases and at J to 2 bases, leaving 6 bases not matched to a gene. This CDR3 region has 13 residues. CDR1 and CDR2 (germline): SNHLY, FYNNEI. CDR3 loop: CASCMLAAYEQYV. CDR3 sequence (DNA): TGTGCCAGCTGTATGCTAGCGGCCTACGAGCAGTACGTC.

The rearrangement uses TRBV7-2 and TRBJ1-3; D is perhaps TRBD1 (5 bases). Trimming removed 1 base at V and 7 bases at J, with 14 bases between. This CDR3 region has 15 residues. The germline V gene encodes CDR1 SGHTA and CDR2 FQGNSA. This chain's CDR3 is CASSLGGVLENTIYF. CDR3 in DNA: TGTGCCAGCAGCTTAGGGGGGGTACTGGAGAACACCATATATTTT.

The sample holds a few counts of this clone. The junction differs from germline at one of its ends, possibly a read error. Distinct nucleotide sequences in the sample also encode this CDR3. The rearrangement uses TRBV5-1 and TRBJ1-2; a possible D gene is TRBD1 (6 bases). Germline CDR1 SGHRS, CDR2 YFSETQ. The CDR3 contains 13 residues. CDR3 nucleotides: TGTGCCAGCAGCTTGGTCCAGGGGTATGGCTACACCTTC. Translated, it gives CASSLVQGYGYTF.

The CDR3 sequence: CARHHSGTSGATTGNEQFF. For the CDR3, the DNA is TGTGCCAGACATCATTCGGGGACTAGCGGGGCTACTACTGGGAATGAGCAGTTCTTC. The chain employs TRBV2 and TRBJ2-1; 13 positions agree with TRBD2. The germline CDR1 and CDR2 sequences are SNHLY and FYNNEI. The junction had 21 bases not matched to a gene; V was cut back by 9 bases and J by 7 bases. This CDR3 region has 19 residues.

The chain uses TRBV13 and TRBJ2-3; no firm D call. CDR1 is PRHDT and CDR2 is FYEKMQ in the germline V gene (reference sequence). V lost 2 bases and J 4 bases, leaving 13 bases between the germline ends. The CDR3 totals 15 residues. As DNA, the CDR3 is TGTGCCAGCAGCTTAAAAAGTGTGGCAGCAGATACGCAGTATTTT. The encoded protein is CASSLKSVAADTQYF.

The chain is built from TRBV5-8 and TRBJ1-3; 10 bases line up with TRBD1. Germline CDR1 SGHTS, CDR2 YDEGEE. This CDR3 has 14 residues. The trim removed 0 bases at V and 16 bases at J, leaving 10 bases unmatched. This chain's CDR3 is CASSLDDRGLLFYF. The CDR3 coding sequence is TGTGCCAGCAGCTTGGACGACAGGGGGCTCCTTTTTTATTTT.

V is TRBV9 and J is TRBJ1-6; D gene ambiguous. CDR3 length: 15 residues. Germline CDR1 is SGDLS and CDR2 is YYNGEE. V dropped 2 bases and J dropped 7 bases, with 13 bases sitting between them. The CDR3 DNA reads TGTGCCAGCAGCGTTTCGACACAGTCGAATTCACCCCTCCACTTT. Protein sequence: CASSVSTQSNSPLHF.

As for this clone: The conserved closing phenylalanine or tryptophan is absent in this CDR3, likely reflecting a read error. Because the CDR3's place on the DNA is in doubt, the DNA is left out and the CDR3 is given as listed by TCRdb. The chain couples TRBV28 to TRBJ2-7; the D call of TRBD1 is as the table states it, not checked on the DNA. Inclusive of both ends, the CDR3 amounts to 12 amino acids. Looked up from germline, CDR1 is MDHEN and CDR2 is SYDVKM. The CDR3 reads CASSDRDMTIRY.

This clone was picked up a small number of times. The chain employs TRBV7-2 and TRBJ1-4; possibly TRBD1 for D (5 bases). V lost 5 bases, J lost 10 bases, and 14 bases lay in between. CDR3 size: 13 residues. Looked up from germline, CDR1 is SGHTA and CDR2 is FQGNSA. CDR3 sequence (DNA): TGTGCCAGCAGCGCCCGGTTGGGGGGAAAACTGTTTTTT. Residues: CASSARLGGKLFF.

The CDR3 reads CASSRRQVLMNGEAFF. CDR3 sequence (DNA): TGTGCCAGCAGCAGGAGACAGGTACTCATGAACGGTGAAGCTTTCTTT. V is TRBV11-2 and J is TRBJ1-1; tentative D call: TRBD1 (6 bases). The CDR3 has 16 residues. Trimming removed 5 bases from V and 7 bases from J, with 23 bases in between. From germline, CDR1 is SGHAT and CDR2 FQNNGV.

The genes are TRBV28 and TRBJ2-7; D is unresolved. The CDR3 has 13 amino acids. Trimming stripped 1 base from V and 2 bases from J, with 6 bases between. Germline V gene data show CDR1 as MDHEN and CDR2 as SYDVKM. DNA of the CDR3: TGTGCCAGCAGTTTATCTCTAGCCTACGAGCAGTACTTC. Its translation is CASSLSLAYEQYF.

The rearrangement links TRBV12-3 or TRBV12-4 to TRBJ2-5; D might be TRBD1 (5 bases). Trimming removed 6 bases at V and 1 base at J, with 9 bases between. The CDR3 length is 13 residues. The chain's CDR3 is CASSPDIQETQYF. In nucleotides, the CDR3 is TGTGCCAGCAGCCCGGACATCCAAGAGACCCAGTACTTC.

CDR3 sequence reads: CASSQERGSSYEQYF. The CDR3 nucleotides read TGTGCCAGCAGCCAAGAACGCGGGAGCTCCTACGAGCAGTACTTC. J is TRBJ2-7 and V is TRBV4-2; the match to TRBD2 covers 7 bases. With V trimmed by 0 bases and J by 0 bases, 2 bases remained unmatched. The CDR3 has 15 residues. Germline CDR1 LGHNA, CDR2 YNFKEQ.

The chain's CDR3 is CASRDRDREYTDTQYF. In nucleotides, the CDR3 is TGTGCCAGCAGGGACCGGGACAGGGAGTACACAGATACGCAGTATTTT. V usage is TRBV28 and J usage is TRBJ2-3; 9 positions match TRBD1. This CDR3 spans 16 amino acids. After removal of 6 bases from V and 2 bases from J, the junction contained 9 bases not matched to a gene. Per the germline V gene, CDR1 is MDHEN and CDR2 is SYDVKM.

In DNA, the CDR3 is TGTGCCAGCAGAGTCGGGAACACTGAAGCTTTCTTT. It is translated as CASRVGNTEAFF. The gene calls are TRBV6-5 and TRBJ1-1; D remains unclear. The V gene lost 6 bases and the J gene lost 1 base, with 6 bases spanning the gap. Germline lookup yields CDR1 MNHEY and CDR2 SVGAGI. The length of the CDR3 is 12 residues.

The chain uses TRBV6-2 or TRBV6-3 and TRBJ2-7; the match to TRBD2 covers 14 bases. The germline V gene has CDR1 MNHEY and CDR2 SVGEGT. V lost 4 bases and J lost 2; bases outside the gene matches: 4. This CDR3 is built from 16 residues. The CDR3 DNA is TGTGCCAGCAGTTCCTTGGGACTAGCGGGAGCCTACGAGCAGTACGTC. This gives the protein CASSSLGLAGAYEQYV.

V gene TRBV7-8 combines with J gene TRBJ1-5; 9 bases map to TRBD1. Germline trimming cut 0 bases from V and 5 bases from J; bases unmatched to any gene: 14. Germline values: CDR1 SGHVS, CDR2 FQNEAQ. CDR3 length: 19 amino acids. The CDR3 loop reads CASSLALVSRDRDHQPQHF. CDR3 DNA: TGTGCCAGCAGCTTAGCGTTGGTGTCAAGGGACAGGGACCATCAGCCCCAGCATTTT.

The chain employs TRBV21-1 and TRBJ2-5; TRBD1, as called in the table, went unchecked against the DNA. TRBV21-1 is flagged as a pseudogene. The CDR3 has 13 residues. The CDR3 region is CARRQGARKTQYF. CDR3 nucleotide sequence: TGTGCCAGACGACAGGGGGCCCGAAAGACCCAGTACTTC.